The clone carrying this T cell receptor (beta chain) has a single count. What it recognizes is unknown. This sample was included in a study of cytomegalovirus exposure and HLA in healthy donors. The PCR employed 60 Vbeta primers together with 13 Jbeta primers. Profiling relied on immunoSEQ multiplex PCR, and the TCRdb table lists in-frame clones only, not all of them. The top ten hold approximately 3.9% of the sample, which has about 120,000 clones, roughly 72% seen once. There are 14 residues in the CDR3. Germline values: CDR1 SGHNT, CDR2 YYREEE (reference sequence). Unmatched junction bases numbered 1, after V lost 5 bases and J lost 0 bases. Study findings and constraints: The study found most TCR sequences rare, yet found some public TCRs in many donors. Analysis performed later found over 15,000 TCR beta sequences associated with HLA alleles at 0.05 false discovery rate.

The origin of this receptor is a man between 35 and 55 years old in good health and CMV-seropositive. Material: PBMCs. The chain recombines TRBV5-4 with TRBJ2-7; 11 bases are a match to TRBD2. The DNA for the CDR3 is TGTGCCAGCAGAACTAGCGGGAGCTCCTACGAGCAGTACTTC. Its translation is CASRTSGSSYEQYF.